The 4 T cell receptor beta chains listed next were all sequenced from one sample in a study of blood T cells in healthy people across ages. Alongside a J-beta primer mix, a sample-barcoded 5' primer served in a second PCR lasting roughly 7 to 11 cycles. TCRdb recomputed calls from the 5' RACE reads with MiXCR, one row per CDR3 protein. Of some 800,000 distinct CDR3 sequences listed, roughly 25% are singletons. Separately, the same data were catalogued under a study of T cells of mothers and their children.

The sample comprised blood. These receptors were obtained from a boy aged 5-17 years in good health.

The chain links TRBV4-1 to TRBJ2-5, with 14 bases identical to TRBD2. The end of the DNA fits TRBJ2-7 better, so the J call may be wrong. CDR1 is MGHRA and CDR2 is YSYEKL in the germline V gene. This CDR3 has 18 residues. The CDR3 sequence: CASSPGGLAGVVAYEQYF. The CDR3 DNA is TGCGCCAGCAGTCCCGGGGGACTAGCGGGAGTCGTAGCCTACGAGCAGTACTTC.

The CDR3 is CSARLAGVRYQETQYF. Written as DNA, the CDR3 is TGCAGTGCTAGACTAGCGGGGGTGAGGTACCAAGAGACCCAGTACTTC. This chain uses TRBV20-1 with TRBJ2-5, with 10 bases lining up with TRBD2. The CDR3 is made up of 16 amino acids. CDR1 DFQATT and CDR2 SNEGSKA come from the germline V gene (reference sequence). V lost 2 bases, J lost 0 bases, and 6 bases stayed unmatched.

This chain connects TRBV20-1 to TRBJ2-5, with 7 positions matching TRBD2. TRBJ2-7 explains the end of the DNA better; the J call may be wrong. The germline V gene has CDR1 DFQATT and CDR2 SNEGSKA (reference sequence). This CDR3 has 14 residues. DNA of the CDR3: TGCAGTGCAAACAGACTAGCCCCTTATCCCGAGCAGTACTTC. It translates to CSANRLAPYPEQYF.

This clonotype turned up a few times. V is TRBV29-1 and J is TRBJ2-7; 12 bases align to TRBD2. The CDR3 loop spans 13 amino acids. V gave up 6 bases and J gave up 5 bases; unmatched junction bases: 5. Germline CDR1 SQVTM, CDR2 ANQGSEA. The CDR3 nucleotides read TGCAGCGTCGCGGGACTAGCGGGCCACGAGCAGTACTTC. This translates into CSVAGLAGHEQYF.